A single sample is the source of the 24 T cell receptor beta chains below, sequenced in a study of post-analysis software for immune sequencing data. Their specific antigens are unknown. The library was made from cDNA and included unique molecular identifiers. In TCRdb, the PCR reads were re-called with MiXCR into one record per CDR3 protein. The sample records roughly 650,000 distinct CDR3 sequences, approximately 60% being singletons. Study-wide results and caveats: Relative to controls, patients had five TRBV segments at higher frequency, with TRBV5-6, TRBV5-1 and TRBV20-1 among these.

Sequenced input: blood. The receptors were sampled from a girl aged 2 to 10 with multiple sclerosis.

A few counts support this clonotype. This chain joins TRBV9 and TRBJ2-5, with a possible D match to TRBD1 (6 bases). The CDR3 extends over 15 amino acids. Germline-derived CDR1 and CDR2 are SGDLS and YYNGEE. V was clipped by 0 bases and J by 11 bases, with 20 bases between them. The CDR3 region has the DNA TGTGCCAGCAGCGTAGGTAGTCGGGACATTAATGAGCAGTACTTC. Its translation is CASSVGSRDINEQYF.

The rearrangement joins TRBV24-1 to TRBJ1-1, with 9 bases aligning to TRBD1. Germline lookup yields CDR1 KGHDR and CDR2 SFDVKD. This CDR3 spans 14 amino acids. V lost 4 bases, J lost 10 bases, and 9 bases stayed unmatched. The CDR3 spells CATSDNHRGLGAFF. As DNA, the CDR3 is TGTGCCACCAGTGACAACCACAGGGGGCTTGGAGCTTTCTTT.

This chain uses TRBV3-1 with TRBJ1-2; 7 nucleotides align to TRBD1. This CDR3 contains 14 residues. Per the germline V gene, CDR1 is LGHDT and CDR2 is YNNKEL (reference sequence). Germline trimming cut 4 bases from V and 5 bases from J; bases unmatched to any gene: 7. The CDR3 here is CASSRTQGEYGYTF. The CDR3 bases are TGTGCCAGCAGCCGCACCCAGGGGGAGTATGGCTACACCTTC.

V gene TRBV29-1 combines with J gene TRBJ2-7, with TRBD1 matching over 10 bases. Germline-derived CDR1 and CDR2 are SQVTM and ANQGSEA. There are 15 residues in the CDR3. The trim removed 6 bases at V and 2 bases at J, leaving 10 bases unmatched. CDR3 loop: CSVQRRDRGTYEQYF. The DNA of the CDR3 is TGCAGCGTACAACGTAGGGACAGGGGAACCTACGAGCAGTACTTC.

This clonotype was picked up one time. CDR3 loop: CASNAGLYEQYF. The CDR3 coding sequence is TGTGCCAGCAATGCGGGACTTTACGAGCAGTACTTC. This rearrangement joins TRBV2 to TRBJ2-7; the D gene is possibly TRBD2 (6 bases). CDR1 and CDR2 from the germline V gene are SNHLY and FYNNEI. The CDR3 runs to 12 residues. Trimming took 7 bases from V and 4 from J, leaving 11 bases between them.

The V gene is TRBV5-1, the J gene TRBJ2-3, with 8 bases fitting TRBD2. In germline, CDR1 is SGHRS, CDR2 YFSETQ. Trimming cost V 4 bases and J 0 bases; bases outside gene matches: 10. The CDR3 spans 17 residues. CDR3 loop: CASSQVSGVTSTDTQYF. CDR3 DNA: TGCGCCAGCAGCCAAGTTAGCGGGGTAACTAGCACAGATACGCAGTATTTT.

The chain combines TRBV5-5 with TRBJ2-5; D assignment may be TRBD1 or TRBD2 (5 bases each). CDR1 is SGHKS, CDR2 YYEKEE, per germline (reference sequence). The CDR3 totals 20 residues. Trimming left V 6 bases short and J 5 bases short, with 35 bases between. The CDR3 DNA follows: TGTGCCAGCACGGGGTCCGGGGCGTCGGATCCAACAATATGGTGGGAGACCCAGTACTTC. Amino acid sequence: CASTGSGASDPTIWWETQYF.

CDR3 protein: CSIRQVKNTEAFF. Here the CDR3 DNA reads TGCAGCATCCGACAGGTAAAGAACACTGAAGCTTTCTTT. This chain joins TRBV29-1 and TRBJ1-1, with D perhaps matching TRBD1 (6 bases). Germline V gene lookup returns CDR1 SQVTM and CDR2 ANQGSEA. V was cut by 8 bases and J by 1 base, with 14 bases left in between. This CDR3 has 13 residues. Supplemented by reference TRBV29-1 and TRBJ1-1, the full variable domain reads SAVISQKPSRDICQRGTSLTIQCQVDSQVTMMFWYRQQPGQSLTLIATANQGSEATYESGFVIDKFPISRPNLTFSTLTVSNMSPEDSSIYLCSIRQVKNTEAFFGQGTRLTVV.

V is TRBV12-3 or TRBV12-4 and J is TRBJ2-1; maybe TRBD2 (6 bases). The CDR3 loop spans 12 amino acids. Trimming cost V 4 bases and J 13 bases, with 14 bases left between them. The CDR3 spells CASSSIRGTQFF. The CDR3 DNA reads TGTGCCAGCAGTTCTATCCGGGGGACCCAGTTCTTC.

The chain has TRBV28 and TRBJ1-5; possibly TRBD1 for D (5 bases). The V and J ends lost 8 bases and 3 bases respectively, with 20 bases between them. Looked up from germline, CDR1 is MDHEN and CDR2 is SYDVKM. The CDR3 runs to 16 residues. CDR3 residues: CASGLLDGTANQPQHF. CDR3 DNA: TGTGCCAGCGGACTTCTAGACGGGACTGCCAATCAGCCCCAGCATTTT.

The V call is TRBV5-1, the J call TRBJ2-5, with D perhaps matching TRBD1 or TRBD2 (6 bases each). Gene TRBJ2-7 matches the end of the DNA better, so the J call may be wrong. Looked up from germline, CDR1 is SGHRS and CDR2 is YFSETQ. CDR3 length: 15 residues. The CDR3 loop is CASSLEGGGVYEQYF. The CDR3 DNA follows: TGCGCCAGCAGCTTGGAGGGGGGAGGTGTGTACGAGCAGTACTTC.

CDR3 nucleotides: TGTGCCAGCTGTTGGTGGGGACTAGCGGGAGACAACTCCTACAATGAGCAGTTCTTC. This translates into CASCWWGLAGDNSYNEQFF. The chain couples TRBV28 to TRBJ2-1; 14 bases are a match to TRBD2. The CDR3 consists of 19 residues. With V trimmed by 8 bases and J by 0 bases, 12 bases remained unmatched. The V gene's germline CDR1 is MDHEN and CDR2 SYDVKM.

The J gene is TRBJ2-7, the V gene TRBV5-1; D gene unclear. The V end was cut by 4 bases, the J end by 0 bases, with 14 bases between. The CDR3 has 15 amino acids. Germline V lookup: CDR1 SGHRS, CDR2 YFSETQ. The chain's CDR3 is CASSTYSRASYEQYF. The CDR3 DNA sequence: TGCGCCAGCAGCACGTACTCTCGTGCCTCCTACGAGCAGTACTTC.

The chain joins TRBV27 to TRBJ2-7; possibly TRBD1 for D (6 bases). Germline assignment: CDR1 MNHEY and CDR2 SMNVEV (reference sequence). CDR3 length: 15 residues. The V end was cut by 2 bases, the J end by 3 bases, with 14 bases between. The CDR3 bases are TGTGCCAGCAGTTTAAGGGCAGGGGCTTTCTACGAGCAGTACTTC. Translation: CASSLRAGAFYEQYF.

This chain joins TRBV5-1 and TRBJ2-1, with TRBD2 matching 12 bases. CDR1 SGHRS and CDR2 YFSETQ come from the germline V gene. The CDR3 contains 17 residues. The V gene end was trimmed by 3 bases and the J gene end by 6 bases; junction bases not matched to a gene: 10. CDR3 loop: CASSSTLTSGRSNEQFF. The CDR3 DNA is TGCGCCAGCAGCTCCACTCTGACTAGCGGGAGAAGCAATGAGCAGTTCTTC.

Concerning this clonotype: Relative to the germline gene, one junction end is altered; a read error may explain this. The CDR3: CASSLVGGAYNEQFF. The CDR3 coding sequence is TGTGCCAGCAGTTTGGTGGGGGGGGCCTACAATGAGCAGTTCTTC. The chain recombines TRBV5-1 with TRBJ2-1; 7 bases are a match to TRBD2. Germline-derived CDR1 and CDR2 are SGHRS and YFSETQ. CDR3 length: 15 amino acids.

V gene TRBV7-2 combines with J gene TRBJ2-5; tentative D call: TRBD1 (5 bases). Germline V CDR1 and CDR2: SGHTA, FQGNSA. The CDR3 spans 13 residues. Trimming shortened V by 4 bases and J by 1 base, and 7 bases separated the two germline ends. CDR3 region: CASSSTAQETQYF. CDR3 DNA: TGTGCCAGCAGCTCGACAGCCCAAGAGACCCAGTACTTC.

The gene calls are TRBV29-1 and TRBJ2-2; tentatively, D is TRBD1 (6 bases). The CDR3 is made up of 15 amino acids. V was clipped by 0 bases and J by 5 bases, with 13 bases between them. Germline-derived CDR1 and CDR2 are SQVTM and ANQGSEA. CDR3 region: CSVEDHGTITGELFF. CDR3 coding DNA: TGCAGCGTTGAAGATCATGGGACAATAACCGGGGAGCTGTTTTTT.

This sequence joins TRBV10-3 and TRBJ2-1; D not resolved. Trimming stripped 0 bases from V and 8 bases from J, with 8 bases between. The CDR3 contains 13 residues. The germline CDR1 and CDR2 sequences are ENHRY and SYGVKD. CDR3 loop: CAISESNADEQFF. Written as DNA, the CDR3 is TGTGCCATCAGTGAGTCGAATGCCGATGAGCAGTTCTTC.

This clonotype was seen once. V usage is TRBV27 and J usage is TRBJ2-1; 9 bases agree with TRBD2. Germline loops: CDR1 MNHEY, CDR2 SMNVEV (reference sequence). CDR3 length: 17 amino acids. V lost 5 bases to trimming and J lost 3 bases; unmatched junction nucleotides: 11. The CDR3 DNA follows: TGTGCCAGCAGTCCCTCCTTTAGCGGGAGCGGCTACAATGAGCAGTTCTTC. Protein: CASSPSFSGSGYNEQFF.

This chain uses TRBV20-1 with TRBJ2-7; TRBD1 aligns across 8 bases. Near its end, the DNA agrees better with TRBJ2-5, so the J call may be wrong. The CDR3 is 14 amino acids. Germline CDR1 is DFQATT and CDR2 is SNEGSKA (reference sequence). Here the CDR3 reads CSARELTGAETQYF. CDR3 nucleotide sequence: TGCAGTGCTAGAGAGCTGACAGGGGCGGAGACCCAGTACTTC.

The chain links TRBV7-9 to TRBJ2-3; no clear D. Deletions cut 5 bases from V and 14 bases from J, with 5 bases between. The CDR3 has 8 residues. Germline V gene lookup returns CDR1 SEHNR and CDR2 FQNEAQ (reference sequence). CDR3 DNA sequence: TGTGCCAGCAGCATGTGGTATTTT. This codes for CASSMWYF.

This clonotype appeared a few times. J is TRBJ1-2 and V is TRBV6-6; D gene unclear. V was pared by 4 bases and J by 8 bases, with 11 bases between. From germline, CDR1 is MNHNY and CDR2 SVGAGI (reference sequence). The CDR3 length is 12 residues. CDR3 protein: CASSWRAEGYTF. The CDR3 coding sequence is TGTGCCAGCAGTTGGAGGGCGGAGGGCTACACCTTC.

As regards this clonotype: A read error may account for a junction end that differs from germline. As DNA, the CDR3 is TGTGCCGCCAGTGATCCCCCCCCGGGAGTAGCGGGCGATGAGCAGTTCTTC. Its translation is CAASDPPPGVAGDEQFF. The chain uses TRBV24-1 and TRBJ2-1; 7 bases agree with TRBD2. Germline-derived CDR1 and CDR2 are KGHDR and SFDVKD. CDR3 length: 17 residues.